These T cell receptor beta chains were read from a single sample in a study of blood T cell repertoires in COVID-19. TCRdb's table, derived via immunoSEQ multiplex PCR, lists solely in-frame clones and lacks some. This table holds tens of thousands of clones, over 70% found once. Sequencing was performed on peripheral blood. The receptors stem from a man aged 80 or over with active or convalescent COVID-19. CDR3s include the opening cysteine and the closing phenylalanine or tryptophan. The D gene is left open where the match is weak. Not all rows give a size; the values are once, few, many and, for expanded clones, a class.

j_gene: TRBJ2-7
v_gene: TRBV4-3
abundance: once
d_gene: -
CDR3aa: CASSQGPSGQRNKPYEQYF

j_gene: TRBJ2-7
v_gene: TRBV4-2
abundance: -
d_gene: TRBD2
CDR3aa: CASSQAGGLSYEQYF

j_gene: TRBJ2-3
v_gene: TRBV7-2
abundance: -
d_gene: -
CDR3aa: CASSPGRLRDTQYF

j_gene: TRBJ2-2
v_gene: TRBV5-3
abundance: -
d_gene: TRBD2
CDR3aa: CARSLAGGQEHRGAVF

j_gene: TRBJ2-7
v_gene: TRBV29-1
abundance: once
d_gene: TRBD2
CDR3aa: CSGRLAGYEQYF

j_gene: TRBJ2-7
v_gene: TRBV3-1/TRBV3-2
abundance: medium-sized
d_gene: TRBD2
CDR3aa: CASSQERGRAKYEQYF

j_gene: TRBJ2-5
v_gene: TRBV11-2
abundance: -
d_gene: TRBD1
CDR3aa: CASSPSTGGETQYF

j_gene: TRBJ1-5
v_gene: TRBV28
abundance: -
d_gene: TRBD1
CDR3aa: CASSLFKTGPWPQHF

j_gene: TRBJ2-2
v_gene: TRBV7-9
abundance: -
d_gene: -
CDR3aa: CASSLVGLGTGELFF

j_gene: TRBJ1-2
v_gene: TRBV6-5
abundance: once
d_gene: TRBD1
CDR3aa: CASLRTGANYGYTF

j_gene: TRBJ2-7
v_gene: TRBV4-2
abundance: -
d_gene: TRBD2
CDR3aa: CASSQLAESSYEQYF

j_gene: TRBJ2-1
v_gene: TRBV6-7
abundance: -
d_gene: -
CDR3aa: CANKLGAHEQFF

j_gene: TRBJ1-5
v_gene: TRBV2
abundance: -
d_gene: -
CDR3aa: CASSDRAGDQPQHF

j_gene: TRBJ1-1
v_gene: TRBV6-5
abundance: -
d_gene: TRBD1
CDR3aa: CASSRQGMNTEAFF

j_gene: TRBJ2-1
v_gene: TRBV4-1
abundance: -
d_gene: -
CDR3aa: CASSQDGGAGDEQFF

j_gene: TRBJ1-6
v_gene: TRBV19
abundance: -
d_gene: -
CDR3aa: CASSGQLNSPLHF

j_gene: TRBJ1-5
v_gene: TRBV5-1
abundance: -
d_gene: -
CDR3aa: CASSLGVGSQPQHF

j_gene: TRBJ1-5
v_gene: TRBV15
abundance: -
d_gene: TRBD1
CDR3aa: CATSRPRQGLNQPQHF

j_gene: TRBJ2-5
v_gene: TRBV5-1
abundance: -
d_gene: TRBD2
CDR3aa: CASSRIGGEKETQYF

j_gene: TRBJ2-1
v_gene: TRBV7-2
abundance: -
d_gene: TRBD2
CDR3aa: CASSSPSGNNEQFF

j_gene: TRBJ2-7
v_gene: TRBV7-2
abundance: -
d_gene: TRBD1
CDR3aa: CASSSTGGSYEQYF

j_gene: TRBJ2-7
v_gene: TRBV7-8
abundance: -
d_gene: TRBD2
CDR3aa: CASSPNGGRDYEQYF

j_gene: TRBJ1-2
v_gene: TRBV7-2
abundance: -
d_gene: TRBD1
CDR3aa: CASSLGDSLYGYTF

j_gene: TRBJ2-7
v_gene: TRBV6-5
abundance: -
d_gene: TRBD1
CDR3aa: CASSYSRDRATYEQYF

j_gene: TRBJ1-1
v_gene: TRBV15
abundance: -
d_gene: -
CDR3aa: CATSRQGKSTEAFF

j_gene: TRBJ2-7
v_gene: TRBV28
abundance: -
d_gene: -
CDR3aa: CASSPNYEQYF

j_gene: TRBJ1-6
v_gene: TRBV6-4
abundance: -
d_gene: -
CDR3aa: CASSDSRAGDSPLHF